The 27 T cell receptor beta chains below come from one sample, sequenced in a study of Ad26.COV2.S vaccination and SARS-CoV-2 variants. TCRdb's table, derived via immunoSEQ multiplex PCR, lists solely in-frame clones and lacks some. This sample yields about 280,000 clones, of which more than 70% are seen a single time; less than 3.5% belongs to the top ten. Treatment described: 15 to 20 received Ad26.COV2.S at low or high dose, single or two shots; about 5 received placebo; per-sample allocation not given. Vaccine and placebo recipients were sampled on day 63 after the first injection. The source was peripheral blood, collected in a trial of Ad26.COV2.S vaccine versus placebo. Receptor source: a person between 18 and 65 years old who received the Ad26.COV2.S COVID-19 vaccine or a placebo.

The chain combines TRBV7-2 with TRBJ1-5, with a weak D call TRBD1 (5 bases). V was cut by 5 bases and J by 2 bases, with 13 bases left in between. CDR1 and CDR2 (germline): SGHTA, FQGNSA. The length of the CDR3 is 15 residues. The CDR3 spells CASSLFPGGNQPQHF. CDR3 nucleotides: TGTGCCAGCAGCCTATTTCCGGGGGGCAATCAGCCCCAGCATTTT.

The V gene is TRBV2, the J gene TRBJ2-2; D may be TRBD2 (6 bases). V lost 2 bases and J lost 5, with 9 bases in between. There are 14 residues in the CDR3. Germline V gene lookup returns CDR1 SNHLY and CDR2 FYNNEI. The DNA of the CDR3 is TGTGCCAGCAGTGAATCAGGGAGGACCGGGGAGCTGTTTTTT. Its translation is CASSESGRTGELFF.

A single count supports this clone. This rearrangement joins TRBV27 to TRBJ2-1, with D possibly being TRBD1 (6 bases). Germline CDR1 is MNHEY and CDR2 is SMNVEV (reference sequence). The CDR3 runs to 12 residues. Trimming took 5 bases from V and 7 from J, leaving 9 bases between them. CDR3 region: CASSVTGNEQFF. The DNA for the CDR3 is TGTGCCAGCAGTGTGACAGGTAATGAGCAGTTCTTC.

The J gene is TRBJ2-7, the V gene TRBV7-9, with D possibly being TRBD1 or TRBD2 (5 bases each). CDR1 is SEHNR, CDR2 FQNEAQ, per germline (reference sequence). This CDR3 comprises 15 residues. V shed 2 bases and J shed 5 bases, with 16 bases lying between them. CDR3 nucleotides: TGTGCCAGCAGCTTAATCCGTGCCGGGACCCACGAGCAGTACTTC. It is translated as CASSLIRAGTHEQYF. Looking up the rest from reference TRBV7-9 and TRBJ2-7 gives the full variable domain: DTGVSQNPRHKITKRGQNVTFRCDPISEHNRLYWYRQTLGQGPEFLTYFQNEAQLEKSRLLSDRFSAERPKGSFSTLEIQRTEQGDSAMYLCASSLIRAGTHEQYFGPGTRLTVT.

J is TRBJ2-3 and V is TRBV5-5, with D maybe TRBD2 (5 bases). The CDR3 covers 12 residues. V gave up 5 bases and J gave up 2 bases, with 6 bases separating them. CDR1 and CDR2 from the germline V gene are SGHKS and YYEKEE (reference sequence). The DNA for the CDR3 is TGTGCCAGCAGAGCGGACACAGATACGCAGTATTTT. Amino acid sequence: CASRADTDTQYF.

The V gene is TRBV5-4, the J gene TRBJ1-4; the match to TRBD1 covers 10 bases. CDR1 is SGHNT, CDR2 YYREEE, per germline (reference sequence). The length of the CDR3 is 14 residues. Trimming removed 4 bases from V and 7 bases from J; junction bases left unmatched: 4. Here the CDR3 reads CASSTGTGVEKLFF. The CDR3 region has the DNA TGTGCCAGCAGCACCGGGACAGGGGTTGAAAAACTGTTTTTT.

This sequence joins TRBV10-3 and TRBJ1-2; 10 nucleotides align to TRBD1. The germline gives CDR1 ENHRY, CDR2 SYGVKD. The V and J ends lost 6 bases and 4 bases, in that order; junction bases with no gene match: 2. The CDR3 totals 13 residues. The CDR3 nucleotides are TGTGCCATCAGGGGGACAGGGGTCTATGGCTACACCTTC. Its translation is CAIRGTGVYGYTF.

This chain connects TRBV5-1 to TRBJ1-1; tentatively, D is TRBD1 (5 bases). Germline lookup yields CDR1 SGHRS and CDR2 YFSETQ. The CDR3 has 15 residues. V gave up 1 base and J gave up 1 base, with 11 bases separating them. As DNA, the CDR3 is TGCGCCAGCAGCTTGATCGGGGACCCGAACACTGAAGCTTTCTTT. This codes for CASSLIGDPNTEAFF.

V gene TRBV28 combines with J gene TRBJ2-7; 9 nucleotides line up with TRBD1. Germline assignment: CDR1 MDHEN and CDR2 SYDVKM. The CDR3 is 15 residues long. J was trimmed by 12 bases and V by 2 bases; bases with no gene match: 14. Here the CDR3 reads CASSLPPGQGELRYF. CDR3 DNA sequence: TGTGCCAGCAGTTTACCGCCGGGACAGGGCGAGCTGAGGTACTTC.

Only a few counts were recorded for this clone. The rearrangement uses TRBV5-1 and TRBJ1-2; no firm D call. Germline V gene sequence: CDR1 SGHRS, CDR2 YFSETQ. The CDR3 totals 14 residues. V lost 0 bases and J 4 bases, leaving 10 bases between the germline ends. The CDR3 DNA sequence: TGCGCCAGCAGCTTGGCTACAGACGTCTATGGCTACACCTTC. It translates to CASSLATDVYGYTF.

The chain is built from TRBV14 and TRBJ1-4, with D hard to call. The CDR3 spans 14 residues. The V end was cut by 1 base, the J end by 11 bases, with 14 bases between. CDR1 and CDR2 (germline): SGHDN, FVKESK. CDR3 protein: CASSQVAVGFKLFF. CDR3 coding DNA: TGTGCCAGCAGCCAAGTTGCCGTAGGATTTAAACTGTTTTTT.

V gene TRBV6-5 combines with J gene TRBJ2-7; 7 bases are a match to TRBD2. Unmatched junction bases numbered 7, after V lost 0 bases and J lost 2 bases. This CDR3 is built from 16 residues. Germline loops: CDR1 MNHEY, CDR2 SVGAGI. The CDR3 nucleotides read TGTGCCAGCAGTTACTCGACCAACGGGAGGACCTACGAGCAGTACTTC. Protein sequence: CASSYSTNGRTYEQYF.

This clone was detected once. DNA of the CDR3: TGTGCCAGCAATAAGGGCGCCGTTAGCAATCAGCCCCAGCATTTT. The encoded protein is CASNKGAVSNQPQHF. The rearrangement uses TRBV25-1 and TRBJ1-5; D unclear. CDR1 is MGHDK and CDR2 is SYGVNS in the germline V gene. Trimming took 7 bases from V and 0 from J, leaving 13 bases between them. CDR3 length: 15 amino acids.

The rearrangement links TRBV5-1 to TRBJ1-1; tentative D call: TRBD1 (6 bases). The CDR3 runs to 16 residues. Germline V gene data show CDR1 as SGHRS and CDR2 as YFSETQ. The ends were cut back, 3 bases at V and 0 bases at J, with 15 bases in the middle. Here the CDR3 reads CASSSKIGQLNTEAFF. The CDR3 nucleotides read TGCGCCAGCAGCTCAAAGATTGGACAGCTGAACACTGAAGCTTTCTTT. Full variable domain (missing parts from reference TRBV5-1 and TRBJ1-1): KAGVTQTPRYLIKTRGQQVTLSCSPISGHRSVSWYQQTPGQGLQFLFEYFSETQRNKGNFPGRFSGRQFSNSRSEMNVSTLELGDSALYLCASSSKIGQLNTEAFFGQGTRLTVV.

The V gene is TRBV7-9, the J gene TRBJ1-4; 7 bases fit TRBD1. Per germline, CDR1 SEHNR and CDR2 FQNEAQ (reference sequence). The CDR3 has 16 amino acids. V dropped 4 bases and J dropped 7; count of bases not matched to a gene: 12. CDR3 sequence (DNA): TGTGCCAGCAGCTCATCTGACAGGGAAGGTCTTGAAAAACTGTTTTTT. This gives the protein CASSSSDREGLEKLFF.

The chain employs TRBV7-8 and TRBJ2-3; no clear D. CDR1 is SGHVS and CDR2 is FQNEAQ in the germline V gene. Deletions cut 8 bases from V and 2 bases from J, with 14 bases between. The CDR3 contains 14 residues. CDR3 coding DNA: TGTGCCAGCGGACCACAAGCGTTCACAGATACGCAGTATTTT. Amino acid sequence: CASGPQAFTDTQYF.

The J gene is TRBJ2-3, the V gene TRBV7-2, with 8 bases fitting TRBD1. This CDR3 spans 12 amino acids. Germline CDR1 is SGHTA and CDR2 is FQGNSA. The V gene end was trimmed by 5 bases and the J gene end by 10 bases; junction bases not matched to a gene: 5. The CDR3 reads CASSTYRGAQYF. The DNA for the CDR3 is TGTGCCAGCAGCACATACAGGGGGGCGCAGTATTTT.

The J gene is TRBJ1-1, the V gene TRBV10-2, with 9 bases matching TRBD1. Germline V lookup: CDR1 WSHSY, CDR2 SAAADI. The CDR3 covers 14 residues. V lost 6 bases to trimming and J lost 7 bases; unmatched junction nucleotides: 9. The CDR3 sequence is CASSVRQGGVEAFF. CDR3 DNA: TGCGCCAGCAGCGTGCGACAGGGGGGGGTTGAAGCTTTCTTT.

The rearrangement joins TRBV30 to TRBJ2-1; a possible D gene is TRBD1 (5 bases). The CDR3 sequence is 10 residues long. The V gene's germline CDR1 is GTSNPN and CDR2 SVGIG (reference sequence). Here the CDR3 DNA reads TGTGCTAGACAGAACAATGAGCAGTTCTTC. Encoded protein: CARQNNEQFF.

The chain joins TRBV2 to TRBJ2-1, with 9 bases identical to TRBD2. Looked up from germline, CDR1 is SNHLY and CDR2 is FYNNEI. V was pared by 5 bases and J by 0 bases, with 5 bases of the junction left unmatched. The CDR3 consists of 16 residues. The CDR3 reads CASSREREASYNEQFF. The CDR3 DNA reads as TGTGCCAGCAGTCGCGAGCGGGAGGCCTCCTACAATGAGCAGTTCTTC. Together with reference TRBV2 and TRBJ2-1, the CDR3 gives the full variable domain: EPEVTQTPSHQVTQMGQEVILRCVPISNHLYFYWYRQILGQKVEFLVSFYNNEISEKSEIFDDQFSVERPDGSNFTLKIRSTKLEDSAMYFCASSREREASYNEQFFGPGTRLTVL.

This clone was observed a single time. This chain joins TRBV6-1 and TRBJ1-1; no clear D. The germline CDR1 and CDR2 sequences are MNHNS and SASEGT. Trimming left V 1 base short and J 2 bases short, with 8 bases between. This CDR3 is 14 amino acids long. CDR3: CASSEVDANTEAFF. DNA of the CDR3: TGTGCCAGCAGTGAAGTGGACGCAAACACTGAAGCTTTCTTT.

The CDR3 DNA sequence: TGTGCCAGCAGGACGGGACACGAGAATGAAAAACTGTTTTTT. Translation: CASRTGHENEKLFF. This chain uses TRBV6-5 with TRBJ1-4; the D gene is possibly TRBD1 (6 bases). Trimming pared 6 bases from V and 5 bases from J, leaving 13 bases between. The V gene's germline CDR1 is MNHEY and CDR2 SVGAGI. This CDR3 region has 14 residues.

As concerns this clone: This same CDR3 is encoded by further DNA sequences in the sample. The rearrangement uses TRBV7-9 and TRBJ1-2; D possibly corresponds to TRBD1 (5 bases). The CDR3 has 12 amino acids. Trimming pared 1 base from V and 7 bases from J, leaving 7 bases between. The germline gives CDR1 SEHNR, CDR2 FQNEAQ (reference sequence). For the CDR3, the DNA is TGTGCCAGCAGCTTAGATGGGGGTGGCTACACCTTC. Translation: CASSLDGGGYTF.

The J gene is TRBJ2-3, the V gene TRBV5-1; 12 nucleotides line up with TRBD2. CDR3 length equals 15 residues. Unmatched junction bases numbered 10, after V lost 10 bases and J lost 4 bases. The germline CDR1 and CDR2 sequences are SGHRS and YFSETQ. The CDR3 DNA reads as TGCGCCTGCCGGGAGACTAGCGGGAGAGCAGATACGCAGTATTTT. Amino acids: CACRETSGRADTQYF.

The chain links TRBV10-3 to TRBJ2-5; 8 positions match TRBD2. V was pared by 2 bases and J by 4 bases, with 6 bases of the junction left unmatched. Germline values: CDR1 ENHRY, CDR2 SYGVKD. The CDR3 has 15 amino acids. CDR3 amino acids: CAISEPLGGAETQYF. CDR3 nucleotide sequence: TGTGCCATCAGTGAGCCTCTCGGGGGGGCAGAGACCCAGTACTTC.

The CDR3 DNA reads TGTGCCAGCCAATATACTCTACCAGATACGCAGTATTTT. Its translation is CASQYTLPDTQYF. The chain uses TRBV7-2 and TRBJ2-3; D uncertain. Germline V gene lookup returns CDR1 SGHTA and CDR2 FQGNSA. CDR3 length: 13 residues. The V end was cut by 8 bases, the J end by 4 bases, with 13 bases between.

The chain links TRBV9 to TRBJ1-5; 7 bases fit TRBD1. Germline loops: CDR1 SGDLS, CDR2 YYNGEE. This CDR3 is 15 amino acids long. The trim removed 4 bases at V and 6 bases at J, leaving 10 bases unmatched. In nucleotides, the CDR3 is TGTGCCAGCAGCCCCTCTTCAGGGGGTAGTCAGCCCCAGCATTTT. Amino acids: CASSPSSGGSQPQHF.